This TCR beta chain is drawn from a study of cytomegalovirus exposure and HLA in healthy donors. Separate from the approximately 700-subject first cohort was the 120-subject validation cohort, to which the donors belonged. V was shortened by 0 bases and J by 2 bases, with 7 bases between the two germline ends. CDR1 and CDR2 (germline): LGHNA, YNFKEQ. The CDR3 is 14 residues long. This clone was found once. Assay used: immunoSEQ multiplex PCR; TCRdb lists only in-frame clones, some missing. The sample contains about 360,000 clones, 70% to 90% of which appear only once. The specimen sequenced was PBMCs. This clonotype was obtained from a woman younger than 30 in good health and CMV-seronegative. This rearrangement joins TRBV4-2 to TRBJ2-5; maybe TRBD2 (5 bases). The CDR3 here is CASSQEADQETQYF. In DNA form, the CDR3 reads TGTGCCAGCAGCCAAGAAGCGGATCAAGAGACCCAGTACTTC.